These 27 T cell receptor beta chains originate from one sample sequenced in a study of blood T cell repertoires in COVID-19. Data came from immunoSEQ multiplex PCR; TCRdb stores just in-frame clones and leaves some out. The profile shows roughly 97,000 clones, more than 75% of them singletons. The sequencing sample was made of peripheral blood. The receptors originated from a man in his 70s with acute or convalescent COVID-19.

V gene TRBV7-6 combines with J gene TRBJ2-3; 9 bases align to TRBD2. Germline trimming cut 6 bases from V and 0 bases from J; bases unmatched to any gene: 4. The CDR3 is 15 amino acids. The germline gives CDR1 SGHVS, CDR2 FNYEAQ. CDR3 nucleotide sequence: TGTGCCAGCAGTCTCACTAGCGGGAGCACAGATACGCAGTATTTT. Protein product: CASSLTSGSTDTQYF.

There are a few counts of this clone. This chain connects TRBV5-1 to TRBJ2-2; D is unclear. Trimming took off 7 bases at V and 3 bases at J, with 7 bases between the two ends. The CDR3 contains 12 residues. The germline V gene has CDR1 SGHRS and CDR2 YFSETQ. Here the CDR3 reads CASVVDTGELFF. For the CDR3, the DNA is TGCGCCAGCGTTGTCGACACCGGGGAGCTGTTTTTT.

The rearrangement joins TRBV29-1 to TRBJ1-2, with a possible D match to TRBD1 (6 bases). The CDR3 is 11 amino acids. V shed 7 bases and J shed 5 bases, with 11 bases lying between them. Germline CDR1 reads SQVTM; CDR2 reads ANQGSEA. The CDR3 sequence: CSAVTGYGYTF. The CDR3 DNA sequence: TGCAGCGCAGTAACAGGGTATGGCTACACCTTC. Based on the CDR3 plus reference TRBV29-1 and TRBJ1-2, the full variable domain is SAVISQKPSRDICQRGTSLTIQCQVDSQVTMMFWYRQQPGQSLTLIATANQGSEATYESGFVIDKFPISRPNLTFSTLTVSNMSPEDSSIYLCSAVTGYGYTFGSGTRLTVV.

This clone was detected only a few times. The rearrangement joins TRBV14 to TRBJ2-2; 9 bases agree with TRBD2. Germline values: CDR1 SGHDN, CDR2 FVKESK. V shed 4 bases, J shed 7 bases, and the junction held 10 bases outside the gene matches. The CDR3 loop spans 16 amino acids. The CDR3, as DNA: TGTGCCAGCAGCCCGCTAGCGGGAATAGCTGGCGGGGAGCTGTTTTTT. Protein product: CASSPLAGIAGGELFF. Filled out from reference TRBV14 and TRBJ2-2, the complete variable domain reads EAGVTQFPSHSVIEKGQTVTLRCDPISGHDNLYWYRRVMGKEIKFLLHFVKESKQDESGMPNNRFLAERTGGTYSTLKVQPAELEDSGVYFCASSPLAGIAGGELFFGEGSRLTVL.

This chain joins TRBV6-6 and TRBJ2-1; weak D call: TRBD2 (6 bases). Germline CDR1 MNHNY, CDR2 SVGAGI (reference sequence). Trimming removed 5 bases from V and 5 bases from J, with 13 bases in between. The CDR3 length is 14 residues. CDR3 loop: CASSGLGTHNEQFF. The CDR3 DNA follows: TGTGCCAGCAGTGGACTCGGGACTCACAATGAGCAGTTCTTC.

The chain couples TRBV2 to TRBJ1-5; TRBD1 aligns across 12 bases. The CDR3 extends over 13 amino acids. Germline-derived CDR1 and CDR2 are SNHLY and FYNNEI. The CDR3 protein is CAGQGANNQPQHF. The CDR3 DNA follows: TGTGCGGGACAGGGGGCGAACAATCAGCCCCAGCATTTT.

Notes on this clone: Because the CDR3's place on the DNA is in doubt, the DNA is left out and the CDR3 is given as listed by TCRdb. V gene TRBV21-1 combines with J gene TRBJ1-1; TRBD1, the table's D call, was not compared with the DNA. TRBV21-1 is a documented pseudogene. Both ends counted, the CDR3 spans 17 residues. The CDR3 loop reads CASSKGSVGQGTTEAFF.

V gene TRBV5-6 combines with J gene TRBJ1-2; D is undetermined. Germline CDR1 reads SGHDT; CDR2 reads YYEEEE. The CDR3 contains 14 residues. The ends were cut back, 0 bases at V and 1 base at J, with 7 bases in the middle. DNA for the CDR3: TGTGCCAGCAGCTTGGGCGAAATTAACTATGGCTACACCTTC. This sequence encodes CASSLGEINYGYTF.

V gene TRBV19 combines with J gene TRBJ1-1, with 7 positions matching TRBD1. Germline lookup yields CDR1 LNHDA and CDR2 SQIVND (reference sequence). The CDR3 is made up of 15 amino acids. The J segment lost 2 bases and the V segment lost 4 bases, leaving 7 bases of the junction unmatched. The CDR3 sequence: CASSTRTGVNTEAFF. In DNA, the CDR3 is TGTGCCAGTAGTACTCGGACAGGCGTCAACACTGAAGCTTTCTTT.

The rearrangement joins TRBV28 to TRBJ1-4, with D tentatively TRBD1 (6 bases). V was pared by 0 bases and J by 5 bases, with 10 bases between. This CDR3 has 15 amino acids. Per germline, CDR1 MDHEN and CDR2 SYDVKM. In DNA, the CDR3 is TGTGCCAGCAGTTTATGGGGACAATCCAATGAAAAACTGTTTTTT. Its protein product is CASSLWGQSNEKLFF. The full variable domain, with the rest looked up from reference TRBV28 and TRBJ1-4, is DVKVTQSSRYLVKRTGEKVFLECVQDMDHENMFWYRQDPGLGLRLIYFSYDVKMKEKGDIPEGYSVSREKKERFSLILESASTNQTSMYLCASSLWGQSNEKLFFGSGTQLSVL.

DNA of the CDR3: TGTGCCTGGAGTACCCGGGGGGCTGGCTATGGCTACACCTTC. This gives the protein CAWSTRGAGYGYTF. V is TRBV30 and J is TRBJ1-2, with D possibly being TRBD1 (6 bases). The CDR3 is 14 residues long. Germline CDR1 and CDR2: GTSNPN and SVGIG (reference sequence). V was pared by 2 bases and J by 4 bases, with 14 bases between.

The chain recombines TRBV18 with TRBJ1-1; a possible D gene is TRBD1 (6 bases). Trimming stripped 0 bases from V and 6 bases from J, with 11 bases between. The germline gives CDR1 KGHSH, CDR2 LQKENI. The CDR3 totals 14 residues. This CDR3 reads CASSPPGRGAEAFF. DNA for the CDR3: TGTGCCAGCTCACCACCGGGGAGGGGGGCTGAAGCTTTCTTT.

The V call is TRBV2, the J call TRBJ2-2; TRBD1 aligns across 8 bases. The V gene end was trimmed by 7 bases and the J gene end by 0 bases; junction bases not matched to a gene: 4. The CDR3 spans 15 residues. CDR1 and CDR2 from the germline V gene are SNHLY and FYNNEI. The CDR3 spells CASTQDRANTGELFF. CDR3 coding DNA: TGTGCCAGCACCCAGGACAGGGCGAACACCGGGGAGCTGTTTTTT.

The chain links TRBV9 to TRBJ2-1, with a possible D match to TRBD1 (5 bases). This CDR3 region has 15 residues. V lost 4 bases and J lost 6, with 17 bases in between. Looked up from germline, CDR1 is SGDLS and CDR2 is YYNGEE. The CDR3 loop is CASSPQSYGANEQFF. CDR3 coding DNA: TGTGCCAGCAGCCCGCAGTCATATGGGGCCAATGAGCAGTTCTTC. The whole variable domain, filled in from reference TRBV9 and TRBJ2-1, reads DSGVTQTPKHLITATGQRVTLRCSPRSGDLSVYWYQQSLDQGLQFLIQYYNGEERAKGNILERFSAQQFPDLHSELNLSSLELGDSALYFCASSPQSYGANEQFFGPGTRLTVL.

The chain couples TRBV29-1 to TRBJ1-1, with TRBD1 identical over 7 bases. From germline, CDR1 is SQVTM and CDR2 ANQGSEA. There are 11 residues in the CDR3. The ends lost 7 bases at V and 10 bases at J; junction bases unmatched: 9. The CDR3 nucleotides are TGCAGCGCTCTACAGGGACAGCGAGCTTTCTTT. Translation gives CSALQGQRAFF.

The J gene is TRBJ1-5, the V gene TRBV6-1, with 9 bases identical to TRBD1. CDR1 and CDR2 from the germline V gene are MNHNS and SASEGT. There are 15 residues in the CDR3. J was trimmed by 9 bases and V by 3 bases; bases with no gene match: 9. CDR3 in amino acids: CASSDNRGPLGPQHF. CDR3 sequence (DNA): TGTGCCAGCAGTGATAACAGGGGGCCGTTGGGGCCCCAGCATTTT.

This clone came up once. The chain links TRBV7-9 to TRBJ1-2; a weak D match, TRBD1 (5 bases). The CDR3 has 15 residues. Trimming shortened V by 3 bases and J by 5 bases, and 16 bases separated the two germline ends. The germline V gene has CDR1 SEHNR and CDR2 FQNEAQ (reference sequence). The chain's CDR3 is CASSLNDAGLYGYTF. CDR3 in DNA: TGTGCCAGCAGCTTGAACGACGCGGGGCTATATGGCTACACCTTC.

The chain links TRBV2 to TRBJ1-5; 8 bases are shared with TRBD1. The CDR3 runs 15 residues. Germline V gene data show CDR1 as SNHLY and CDR2 as FYNNEI. The V gene end was trimmed by 8 bases and the J gene end by 0 bases; junction bases not matched to a gene: 6. The CDR3 nucleotides are TGTGCCAGCCAACAGGGGGAGTATAGCAATCAGCCCCAGCATTTT. Its translation is CASQQGEYSNQPQHF.

The CDR3 sequence: CASTLGGMNTEAFF. In DNA form, the CDR3 reads TGTGCCAGCACCCTGGGCGGGATGAACACTGAAGCTTTCTTT. V gene TRBV28 combines with J gene TRBJ1-1; D unclear. V lost 7 bases to trimming and J lost 0 bases, with 12 bases between them. CDR1 is MDHEN and CDR2 is SYDVKM in the germline V gene. The CDR3 is made up of 14 amino acids.

This sequence joins TRBV15 and TRBJ1-2; 9 nucleotides line up with TRBD1. CDR3 length equals 16 residues. In germline, CDR1 is LNHNV, CDR2 YYDKDF (reference sequence). V shed 5 bases and J 4 bases; nucleotides not matched to a gene: 11. CDR3 in amino acids: CATSLEQGAGVYGYTF. CDR3 bases: TGTGCCACCAGCCTAGAACAGGGGGCGGGCGTCTATGGCTACACCTTC.

V and J are TRBV10-2 and TRBJ2-5; 9 bases are shared with TRBD1. Germline assignment: CDR1 WSHSY and CDR2 SAAADI. This CDR3 is 16 amino acids long. V dropped 7 bases and J dropped 4; count of bases not matched to a gene: 13. The CDR3 here is CASTAGTGLYGETQYF. CDR3 bases: TGCGCCAGCACCGCCGGGACAGGGCTTTACGGAGAGACCCAGTACTTC.

CDR3 protein: CASRNGQGTDTQYF. The CDR3 region has the DNA TGTGCCAGCAGGAATGGACAGGGCACAGATACGCAGTATTTT. V usage is TRBV6-5 and J usage is TRBJ2-3; 7 nucleotides line up with TRBD1. Germline lookup yields CDR1 MNHEY and CDR2 SVGAGI. This CDR3 comprises 14 residues. The trim removed 6 bases at V and 1 base at J, leaving 4 bases unmatched.

V is TRBV28 and J is TRBJ1-1, with D tentatively TRBD1 (6 bases). V lost 5 bases and J lost 4, with 14 bases in between. The CDR3 sequence is 14 residues long. Germline loops: CDR1 MDHEN, CDR2 SYDVKM. The CDR3 region is CASSLLGGATEAFF. CDR3 DNA: TGTGCCAGCAGTCTCCTTGGGGGCGCCACTGAAGCTTTCTTT.

V and J are TRBV14 and TRBJ2-4; TRBD1 aligns across 9 bases. The J segment lost 7 bases and the V segment lost 1 base, leaving 5 bases of the junction unmatched. Germline V gene sequence: CDR1 SGHDN, CDR2 FVKESK. CDR3 length: 15 amino acids. The CDR3 here is CASSQAGTGMNIQYF. The CDR3 DNA follows: TGTGCCAGCAGCCAAGCCGGGACAGGGATGAACATTCAGTACTTC.

CDR3 region: CAWSSRGEAFF. The CDR3 DNA sequence: TGTGCCTGGAGTTCTCGGGGGGAAGCTTTCTTT. V gene TRBV30 combines with J gene TRBJ1-1; TRBD1 might be the D (5 bases). Germline values: CDR1 GTSNPN, CDR2 SVGIG (reference sequence). V shed 2 bases and J shed 8 bases, with 9 bases lying between them. CDR3 length: 11 amino acids.

V is TRBV19 and J is TRBJ2-7; a weak D match, TRBD1 (6 bases). CDR3 length: 11 amino acids. Germline CDR1 and CDR2: LNHDA and SQIVND (reference sequence). Trimming pared 6 bases from V and 3 bases from J, leaving 6 bases between. The CDR3 bases are TGTGCCAGTAGGGACAGCTACGAGCAGTACTTC. Amino acids: CASRDSYEQYF.

V and J are TRBV6-5 and TRBJ2-1; 10 bases are a match to TRBD1. Germline V gene sequence: CDR1 MNHEY, CDR2 SVGAGI. The CDR3 has 16 amino acids. V was clipped by 1 base and J by 5 bases; unmatched bases: 5. The CDR3 DNA sequence: TGTGCCAGCAGTTACTTCGGGACAGGGGTTGACAATGAGCAGTTCTTC. Translation: CASSYFGTGVDNEQFF.